The clone carrying this T cell receptor (beta chain) was counted a few times. This CDR3 region has 16 residues. Germline V lookup: CDR1 MDHEN, CDR2 SYDVKM. V lost 7 bases to trimming and J lost 7 bases, with 20 bases between them. This sample is drawn from a study of blood T cell repertoires in COVID-19. At the level of the study: Acute-phase and convalescent COVID-19 samples originated in the United States, Italy and Spain. PBMCs, B-cell-depleted T cells, or T cells were the source of the cDNA or gDNA that made up the material.

Authors' methods: From reference gene primer amplification, estimates of nucleated cell counts were derived. The repertoire was sequenced with immunoSEQ multiplex PCR; TCRdb's copy has only in-frame clones and lacks some. Clone size and the V and J calls come from that table; the DNA yielded D and trimming. The sample has roughly 100,000 clones; around 86% are singletons. The sample taken for sequencing was peripheral blood. This clonotype originated in a man aged 50 to 59 with acute or convalescent COVID-19. The chain has TRBV28 and TRBJ1-6, with D possibly being TRBD1 (6 bases). CDR3 sequence: CASTPGGPRGNSPLHF. In DNA form, the CDR3 reads TGTGCCAGCACCCCCGGGGGGCCCAGGGGCAATTCACCCCTCCACTTT.